One sample yielded the 10 T cell receptor beta chains listed below, sequenced in a study of cytomegalovirus exposure and HLA in healthy donors. PCR amplification relied on 60 Vbeta primers (plus 13 Jbeta primers). TCRdb keeps only in-frame clones here, not all; method: immunoSEQ multiplex PCR. Of 140,000 to 150,000 clones listed, roughly 77% were seen once; the top ten hold around 3.7%. The sequenced sample was PBMCs. These receptors were collected from a male donor in good health and CMV-seronegative.

This chain uses TRBV25-1 with TRBJ1-1; 7 bases align to TRBD1. V dropped 3 bases and J dropped 11; count of bases not matched to a gene: 9. This CDR3 is 13 amino acids long. In germline, CDR1 is MGHDK, CDR2 SYGVNS. The CDR3 DNA reads TGTGCCAGCAGTGACATCGAGGGGGCTCCGGCTTTCTTT. This sequence encodes CASSDIEGAPAFF.

The chain uses TRBV4-1 and TRBJ2-6; maybe TRBD1 (6 bases). The CDR3 loop spans 16 amino acids. The V end was cut by 2 bases, the J end by 4 bases, with 12 bases between. Germline loops: CDR1 MGHRA, CDR2 YSYEKL. In DNA, the CDR3 is TGCGCCAGCAGCCAACTTACAGGGTCCGGGGCCAACGTCCTGACTTTC. This translates into CASSQLTGSGANVLTF.

This chain uses TRBV21-1 with TRBJ1-1. TRBV21-1 is shown as a pseudogene. The CDR3 runs to 17 residues. CDR3 residues: CASSKAGGVYANTEAFF. The CDR3 DNA reads TGTGCCAGCAGCAAAGCTGGGGGGGTCTACGCTAACACTGAAGCTTTCTTT.

This clone was detected a few times. The same CDR3 is also encoded by other DNA sequences in this sample. The genes are TRBV5-1 and TRBJ2-7; D is possibly TRBD1 (7 bases). The CDR3 runs 16 residues. Germline CDR1 SGHRS, CDR2 YFSETQ. V lost 3 bases and J lost 0, with 16 bases in between. Here the CDR3 DNA reads TGCGCCAGCAGCTCCCAGGGGGGTCTCGGCTCCTACGAGCAGTACTTC. Amino acids: CASSSQGGLGSYEQYF.

This clone occurred once. The genes are TRBV5-1 and TRBJ1-2; 8 nucleotides match TRBD1. The CDR3 runs 13 residues. The V segment lost 4 bases and the J segment 7 bases; nucleotides outside the gene matches: 6. CDR1 SGHRS and CDR2 YFSETQ come from the germline V gene. The DNA of the CDR3 is TGCGCCAGCAGCAGGGACAGGAGGGGTGGCTACACCTTC. Amino acid sequence: CASSRDRRGGYTF.

A remark on this clone: At one end the junction does not follow the germline gene, possibly because of a read error. The genes are TRBV7-9 and TRBJ2-7, with TRBD2 matching 8 bases. Germline V gene lookup returns CDR1 SEHNR and CDR2 FQNEAQ (reference sequence). This CDR3 has 14 residues. Written as DNA, the CDR3 is TGTTCCAGCAGCTTAATAGCGGGACTAAACGAGCAGTACTTC. Protein: CSSSLIAGLNEQYF.

The chain has TRBV13 and TRBJ2-5; TRBD1 matches at 7 bases. The CDR3 is made up of 12 amino acids. With V trimmed by 5 bases and J by 7 bases, 4 bases remained unmatched. The germline V gene has CDR1 PRHDT and CDR2 FYEKMQ (reference sequence). The DNA of the CDR3 is TGTGCCAGCAGCGTCAGACAGGGGACCCAGTACTTC. Encoded protein: CASSVRQGTQYF.

V gene TRBV6-5 combines with J gene TRBJ2-5; 7 bases are shared with TRBD1. The DNA matches TRBJ2-7 better at its end, which makes the J call doubtful. The CDR3 is 13 amino acids. Germline V gives CDR1 MNHEY, CDR2 SVGAGI. CDR3 residues: CASSLGQYFEQYF. Written as DNA, the CDR3 is TGTGCCAGCAGTCTGGGACAGTACTTCGAGCAGTACTTC.

This clone was counted only a few times. The V call is TRBV10-3, the J call TRBJ2-3; perhaps TRBD1 as D (6 bases). Germline loops: CDR1 ENHRY, CDR2 SYGVKD. The length of the CDR3 is 14 residues. The V and J ends lost 4 bases and 0 bases respectively, with 8 bases between them. The CDR3 sequence: CAISAGQSTDTQYF. The CDR3 DNA follows: TGTGCCATCAGTGCGGGACAAAGCACAGATACGCAGTATTTT.

The chain joins TRBV27 to TRBJ2-7, with a tentative D call TRBD2 (7 bases). The CDR3 is 14 amino acids. Trimming cost V 4 bases and J 2 bases, with 12 bases left between them. The germline V gene has CDR1 MNHEY and CDR2 SMNVEV (reference sequence). The DNA for the CDR3 is TGTGCCAGCAGTTGGACAGCGGGGCCCTACGAGCAGTACTTC. Its protein is CASSWTAGPYEQYF.